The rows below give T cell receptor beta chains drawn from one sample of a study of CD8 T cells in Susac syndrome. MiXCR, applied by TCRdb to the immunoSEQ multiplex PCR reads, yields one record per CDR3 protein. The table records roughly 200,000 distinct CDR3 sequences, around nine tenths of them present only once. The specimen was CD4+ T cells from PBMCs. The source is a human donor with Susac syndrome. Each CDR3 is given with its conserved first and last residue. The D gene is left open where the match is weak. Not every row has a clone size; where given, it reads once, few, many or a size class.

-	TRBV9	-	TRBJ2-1	CASSPRDSPYNEQFF	TGTGCCAGCAGCCCACGGGACTCCCCCTACAATGAGCAGTTCTTC
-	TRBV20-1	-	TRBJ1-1	CSGRRGNTEAFF	TGCAGCGGGCGCAGGGGGAACACTGAAGCTTTCTTT
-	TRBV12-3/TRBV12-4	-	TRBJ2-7	CASSLGGHGYEQYF	TGTGCCAGCAGTTTAGGTGGACACGGGTACGAGCAGTACTTC
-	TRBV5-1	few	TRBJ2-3	CASSLPAGPSTDTQYF	TGCGCCAGCAGCTTACCCGCGGGGCCTAGCACAGATACGCAGTATTTT
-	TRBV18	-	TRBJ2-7	CASSPARFYEQYF	TGTGCCAGCTCACCGGCCCGATTCTACGAGCAGTACTTC
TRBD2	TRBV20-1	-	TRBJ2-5	CSAKTSGGLGAQYF	TGCAGTGCTAAGACTAGCGGGGGCCTCGGGGCCCAGTACTTC
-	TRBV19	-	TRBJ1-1	CASSIALENTEAFF	TGTGCCAGTAGTATAGCTTTAGAGAACACTGAAGCTTTCTTT
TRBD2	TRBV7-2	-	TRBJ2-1	CASSSMGRRLAGVNEQFF	TGTGCCAGCAGCTCTATGGGCCGTCGGCTAGCGGGAGTGAATGAGCAGTTCTTC
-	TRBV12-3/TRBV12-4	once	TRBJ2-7	CASSLGLKAYEQYF	TGTGCCAGCAGTCTGGGACTGAAGGCCTACGAGCAGTACTTC
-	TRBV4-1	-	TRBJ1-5	CASSQVAREISQPQHF	TGCGCCAGCAGCCAAGTTGCCAGGGAAATCAGTCAGCCCCAGCATTTT
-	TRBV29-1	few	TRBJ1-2	CSAGDLYGYTF	TGCAGCGCGGGGGATCTCTATGGCTACACCTTC
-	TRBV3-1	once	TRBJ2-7	CASSQGWWSEQYF	TGTGCCAGCAGCCAAGGGTGGTGGAGCGAGCAGTACTTC
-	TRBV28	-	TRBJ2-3	CASRTSSGDTQYF	TGTGCCAGCAGAACCTCGTCAGGAGATACGCAGTATTTT